The 8 T cell receptor beta chains below were found in one sample sequenced in a study of CDR3 diversity in severe acne. TCRdb fed the PCR reads into MiXCR, producing one record per CDR3 protein. This sample yields about 86,000 distinct CDR3 sequences, of which around 50% are seen a single time; 14% belongs to the top ten. Material for sequencing was blood. Source of these receptors: a male donor in good health, without acne.

This chain joins TRBV19 and TRBJ1-2; 11 bases fit TRBD1. This CDR3 spans 17 amino acids. Germline-derived CDR1 and CDR2 are LNHDA and SQIVND (reference sequence). V shed 5 bases and J 7 bases; nucleotides not matched to a gene: 15. CDR3: CASSLVPGQGEDGGYTF. Here the CDR3 DNA reads TGTGCCAGTAGTCTCGTCCCGGGACAGGGGGAGGATGGTGGCTACACCTTC.

This sequence joins TRBV2 and TRBJ2-5, with D unclear. The CDR3 has 8 residues. The germline CDR1 and CDR2 sequences are SNHLY and FYNNEI. The ends were cut back, 6 bases at V and 8 bases at J, with 1 base in the middle. CDR3 coding DNA: TGTGCCAGCAGCACCCAGTACTTC. Its protein is CASSTQYF. The variable domain in full, with the rest retrieved from reference TRBV2 and TRBJ2-5, is EPEVTQTPSHQVTQMGQEVILRCVPISNHLYFYWYRQILGQKVEFLVSFYNNEISEKSEIFDDQFSVERPDGSNFTLKIRSTKLEDSAMYFCASSTQYFGPGTRLLVL.

V and J are TRBV20-1 and TRBJ2-3; D is possibly TRBD2 (6 bases). V lost 6 bases and J lost 2, with 15 bases in between. Germline assignment: CDR1 DFQATT and CDR2 SNEGSKA (reference sequence). The CDR3 is made up of 14 amino acids. This CDR3 reads CSATRRGNTDTQYF. The CDR3 DNA reads as TGCAGTGCCACCCGGCGGGGAAACACAGATACGCAGTATTTT.

V and J are TRBV10-3 and TRBJ2-3, with TRBD2 matching over 13 bases. The ends lost 3 bases at V and 11 bases at J; junction bases unmatched: 14. Germline CDR1 ENHRY, CDR2 SYGVKD. The CDR3 has 17 amino acids. CDR3 in amino acids: CAISESRTSGRGNEQYF. DNA for the CDR3: TGTGCCATCAGTGAATCCCGGACTAGCGGGAGAGGCAATGAGCAGTATTTT.

The rearrangement uses TRBV29-1 and TRBJ1-2; no clear D. Between the trimmed V and J ends, which lost 8 bases and 7 bases, there was a span of 20 bases. Germline CDR1 reads SQVTM; CDR2 reads ANQGSEA. The CDR3 has 13 amino acids. CDR3 sequence reads: CSMGDGLSGGYTF. The CDR3 coding sequence is TGCAGCATGGGAGACGGCCTATCGGGTGGCTACACCTTC.

This clonotype was counted ten times or more. This rearrangement joins TRBV7-9 to TRBJ1-1; TRBD1 might be the D (5 bases). The CDR3 contains 12 residues. CDR1 and CDR2 (germline): SEHNR, FQNEAQ (reference sequence). Trimming stripped 1 base from V and 7 bases from J, with 7 bases between. The DNA of the CDR3 is TGTGCCAGCAGCTTAGAGGGGTTTGAAGCTTTCTTT. Amino acids: CASSLEGFEAFF.

About this clonotype: A read error may account for a junction end that differs from germline. The CDR3 nucleotides are TGCGCCAGCAGCCCGGGACCCTCTGAGACCCAGTACTTC. Translating it yields CASSPGPSETQYF. This chain uses TRBV5-5 with TRBJ2-5; TRBD1 or TRBD2 may be the D gene (5 bases each). The CDR3 has 13 amino acids. Germline CDR1 reads SGHKS; CDR2 reads YYEKEE (reference sequence).

This clonotype was observed at least ten times. The chain recombines TRBV2 with TRBJ1-1, with D uncertain. CDR1 SNHLY and CDR2 FYNNEI come from the germline V gene. V lost 4 bases, J lost 4 bases, and 10 bases lay in between. CDR3 length equals 13 residues. The CDR3 bases are TGTGCCAGCAGTGGGGCTAGGTCCACTGAAGCTTTCTTT. This translates into CASSGARSTEAFF.